These 32 T cell receptor beta chains were all obtained from the same sample, sequenced in a study of T-cell memory formation after mild COVID-19. TCRdb called the 5' RACE reads again in MiXCR, with one record for every CDR3 protein. The sample includes 110,000 or so distinct CDR3 sequences, over 20% seen only once; the top ten take approximately 40%. Sequencing input: PBMCs or a T cell subset sorted from them (not recorded which). The receptors stem from a man aged 18 to 35 who had mild COVID-19 (a few samples of this study predate the infection). Cell type and time point are not known.

The chain joins TRBV13 to TRBJ1-2; 7 bases match TRBD1. V trimming: 6 bases; J trimming: 6 bases; junction bases outside the gene matches: 4. CDR1 is PRHDT, CDR2 FYEKMQ, per germline (reference sequence). The CDR3 runs 12 residues. The CDR3 sequence is CASRYRGDGYTF. CDR3 in DNA: TGTGCCAGCAGGTACAGGGGCGATGGCTACACCTTC.

The chain has TRBV4-3 and TRBJ1-1, with a weak D call TRBD1 (5 bases). V was clipped by 0 bases and J by 6 bases, with 14 bases between them. CDR3 size: 15 residues. Germline loops: CDR1 LGHNA, CDR2 YSLEER. The CDR3 DNA is TGCGCCAGCAGCCAAGATATGGCGGGGACCCCTGAAGCTTTCTTT. Its translation: CASSQDMAGTPEAFF.

The rearrangement joins TRBV12-5 to TRBJ2-1; D is perhaps TRBD2 (5 bases). V was shortened by 0 bases and J by 0 bases, with 9 bases between the two germline ends. The CDR3 loop spans 16 amino acids. Germline V gives CDR1 LGHNT, CDR2 FRNRAP. The chain's CDR3 is CASGLVRRPSYNEQFF. The CDR3 DNA sequence: TGTGCTAGTGGTTTGGTACGGAGGCCCTCCTACAATGAGCAGTTCTTC.

This clonotype was detected ten times or more. The chain carries TRBV4-2 and TRBJ1-5; TRBD1 aligns across 9 bases. Germline V gives CDR1 LGHNA, CDR2 YNFKEQ. The V gene end was trimmed by 5 bases and the J gene end by 0 bases; junction bases not matched to a gene: 2. The CDR3 spans 15 residues. The CDR3 DNA follows: TGTGCCAGCAGCTCACAGGGGGCTAGCAATCAGCCCCAGCATTTT. Protein product: CASSSQGASNQPQHF.

The sample holds a few counts of this clonotype. The V and J genes are TRBV7-8 and TRBJ2-5; 11 positions match TRBD2. CDR1 and CDR2 (germline): SGHVS, FQNEAQ. After removal of 4 bases from V and 5 bases from J, the junction contained 6 bases not matched to a gene. The CDR3 has 15 amino acids. CDR3 loop: CASSSTSGDGETQYF. Written as DNA, the CDR3 is TGTGCCAGCAGCTCGACTAGCGGGGATGGTGAGACCCAGTACTTC.

This clonotype was detected only a few times. The chain joins TRBV5-1 to TRBJ2-3, with 14 bases matching TRBD2. CDR3 size: 18 residues. From germline, CDR1 is SGHRS and CDR2 YFSETQ. The ends lost 2 bases at V and 3 bases at J; junction bases unmatched: 8. CDR3 DNA: TGCGCCAGCAGCTTTCCTCCGACTAGCGGGGGGGAAACAGATACGCAGTATTTT. The encoded protein is CASSFPPTSGGETDTQYF.

This chain connects TRBV2 to TRBJ2-3; 9 bases map to TRBD2. Losses at the gene ends were 3 bases for V and 5 bases for J; bases not matched to a gene: 3. There are 14 residues in the CDR3. CDR1 is SNHLY and CDR2 is FYNNEI in the germline V gene. CDR3: CASSDAGGRDTQYF. The CDR3 bases are TGTGCCAGCAGTGATGCGGGGGGGCGAGATACGCAGTATTTT.

This clonotype has a handful of counts. The V and J genes are TRBV19 and TRBJ2-3; D is unresolved. V lost 5 bases and J 0 bases, leaving 15 bases between the germline ends. Per germline, CDR1 LNHDA and CDR2 SQIVND (reference sequence). The CDR3 contains 16 residues. This CDR3 is CASSPRSRPSTDTQYF. CDR3 in DNA: TGTGCCAGTAGTCCCCGATCTCGACCGAGCACAGATACGCAGTATTTT.

The V gene is TRBV7-8, the J gene TRBJ2-5; 9 bases map to TRBD2. Trimming took 5 bases from V and 5 from J; bases not matched to a gene: 9. This CDR3 has 15 amino acids. Per the germline V gene, CDR1 is SGHVS and CDR2 is FQNEAQ. CDR3 amino acids: CASSPTAGGLETQYF. For the CDR3, the DNA is TGTGCCAGCAGCCCCACGGCGGGGGGGCTGGAGACCCAGTACTTC.

This clonotype occurred a few times. J is TRBJ2-5 and V is TRBV11-2; D may be TRBD2 (5 bases). Germline CDR1 and CDR2: SGHAT and FQNNGV. This CDR3 contains 13 residues. Trimming left V 0 bases short and J 5 bases short, with 7 bases between. In DNA, the CDR3 is TGTGCCAGCAGCTTAGATCCGGGGGAGACCCAGTACTTC. This sequence encodes CASSLDPGETQYF.

The CDR3 spells CASSHHQGAGANVLTF. The CDR3 DNA reads as TGTGCCAGCAGCCATCACCAGGGGGCTGGGGCCAACGTCCTGACTTTC. The gene calls are TRBV5-4 and TRBJ2-6; the match to TRBD1 covers 7 bases. There are 16 residues in the CDR3. Trimming cost V 4 bases and J 2 bases; bases outside gene matches: 6. The V gene's germline CDR1 is SGHNT and CDR2 YYREEE (reference sequence).

This clonotype was counted only a few times. The V gene is TRBV10-3, the J gene TRBJ2-7, with D unresolved. In germline, CDR1 is ENHRY, CDR2 SYGVKD. This CDR3 is built from 14 residues. The ends were cut back, 0 bases at V and 0 bases at J, with 6 bases in the middle. The CDR3 is CAISESGGSYEQYF. Written as DNA, the CDR3 is TGTGCCATCAGTGAGTCGGGTGGCTCCTACGAGCAGTACTTC.

This clonotype was detected a few times. In DNA form, the CDR3 reads TGCGCCAGCAGCCAACTCGGGGGAAGAGAGCAGTTCTTC. Translated, it gives CASSQLGGREQFF. The gene calls are TRBV4-1 and TRBJ2-1, with TRBD2 as a possible D gene (6 bases). Germline V gene sequence: CDR1 MGHRA, CDR2 YSYEKL. With 2 bases removed from V and 10 bases from J, the gap between germline ends came to 12 bases. CDR3 length equals 13 residues.

This sequence joins TRBV4-1 and TRBJ2-1; D is possibly TRBD1 (7 bases). The CDR3 sequence is 13 residues long. Germline CDR1 reads MGHRA; CDR2 reads YSYEKL. V was trimmed by 3 bases and J by 8 bases, leaving 11 bases between them. The CDR3 DNA follows: TGCGCCAGCAGCCAGAGCAGGGGGGATGAGCAGTTCTTC. This encodes CASSQSRGDEQFF.

The chain carries TRBV12-3 or TRBV12-4 and TRBJ1-5, with 9 bases identical to TRBD1. The J segment lost 5 bases and the V segment lost 3 bases, leaving 5 bases of the junction unmatched. The CDR3 totals 15 residues. Here the CDR3 reads CASSFWGQGHQPQHF. The CDR3 DNA reads as TGTGCCAGCAGTTTTTGGGGACAGGGCCATCAGCCCCAGCATTTT.

The rearrangement joins TRBV27 to TRBJ1-1, with unresolved D. The germline gives CDR1 MNHEY, CDR2 SMNVEV (reference sequence). The CDR3 sequence is 16 residues long. Trimming removed 2 bases from V and 0 bases from J, with 13 bases in between. The CDR3 region is CASSLNGWQVNTEAFF. In DNA, the CDR3 is TGTGCCAGCAGTTTAAACGGTTGGCAGGTGAACACTGAAGCTTTCTTT.

This clonotype showed up just a few times. The chain joins TRBV7-6 to TRBJ2-1; D is undetermined. Germline V gives CDR1 SGHVS, CDR2 FNYEAQ. This CDR3 comprises 15 residues. V was pared by 2 bases and J by 4 bases, with 12 bases between. The CDR3 sequence: CASSLIHTPYNEQFF. The CDR3 DNA follows: TGTGCCAGCAGCTTAATACACACCCCTTACAATGAGCAGTTCTTC.

This clonotype has only a few counts. This rearrangement joins TRBV4-3 to TRBJ1-2, with TRBD1 matching 8 bases. The CDR3 is 14 amino acids. Germline assignment: CDR1 LGHNA and CDR2 YSLEER. Trimming at V came to 0 bases and at J to 4 bases, leaving 1 base not matched to a gene. The CDR3: CASSQDDRGYGYTF. In nucleotides, the CDR3 is TGCGCCAGCAGCCAAGATGACAGGGGCTATGGCTACACCTTC.

The rearrangement links TRBV6-2 or TRBV6-3 to TRBJ1-2, with D maybe TRBD1 (6 bases). CDR3 length equals 14 residues. The V and J ends lost 3 bases and 4 bases respectively, with 12 bases between them. Germline values: CDR1 MNHEY, CDR2 SVGEGT. CDR3: CASSYGARGYGYTF. CDR3 nucleotides: TGTGCCAGCAGTTATGGTGCCAGGGGCTATGGCTACACCTTC.

The chain combines TRBV4-2 with TRBJ2-3; unclear D gene. V was pared by 4 bases and J by 2 bases, with 16 bases between. The CDR3 covers 16 residues. Germline CDR1 LGHNA, CDR2 YNFKEQ. CDR3 sequence (DNA): TGTGCCAGCAGCCCGCTCCCTGGAGATTTCACAGATACGCAGTATTTT. As protein: CASSPLPGDFTDTQYF.

Here the CDR3 DNA reads TGTGCCAGCAGCGCCGGGACTAGCGGGGGGTACGAGCAGTACGTC. It translates to CASSAGTSGGYEQYV. The V and J genes are TRBV7-9 and TRBJ2-7, with TRBD2 matching over 15 bases. From germline, CDR1 is SEHNR and CDR2 FQNEAQ (reference sequence). V dropped 5 bases and J dropped 4; count of bases not matched to a gene: 3. CDR3 length equals 15 residues.

The chain combines TRBV7-8 with TRBJ2-5, with TRBD1 identical over 7 bases. Germline CDR1 is SGHVS and CDR2 is FQNEAQ. With V trimmed by 5 bases and J by 8 bases, 14 bases remained unmatched. The CDR3 has 15 amino acids. The CDR3, as DNA: TGTGCCAGCAGCCCGAGCGCGACAGGGTATTATACCCAGTACTTC. It specifies CASSPSATGYYTQYF.

The J gene is TRBJ2-2, the V gene TRBV25-1; no firm D call. The germline V gene encodes CDR1 MGHDK and CDR2 SYGVNS. The V end lost 6 bases, the J end lost 2 bases, and 7 bases lay between the germline ends. The CDR3 covers 13 residues. DNA of the CDR3: TGTGCCAGCAGGAACATTAACACCGGGGAGCTGTTTTTT. Amino acid sequence: CASRNINTGELFF.

The chain uses TRBV4-1 and TRBJ2-7, with 10 bases fitting TRBD2. Germline-derived CDR1 and CDR2 are MGHRA and YSYEKL. The CDR3 loop spans 16 amino acids. V was pared by 3 bases and J by 0 bases, with 5 bases of the junction left unmatched. The CDR3 region is CASSHLAGDPSYEQYF. CDR3 DNA: TGCGCCAGCAGCCACCTAGCGGGGGATCCCTCCTACGAGCAGTACTTC.

The chain recombines TRBV4-1 with TRBJ2-1; TRBD2 matches at 8 bases. V trimming: 2 bases; J trimming: 10 bases; junction bases outside the gene matches: 13. This CDR3 comprises 16 residues. Germline V gives CDR1 MGHRA, CDR2 YSYEKL. The CDR3 spells CASSQQGAGAAGEQFF. For the CDR3, the DNA is TGCGCCAGCAGCCAACAGGGAGCGGGGGCCGCCGGGGAGCAGTTCTTC.

V and J are TRBV7-2 and TRBJ2-3; 9 nucleotides line up with TRBD2. The CDR3 spans 16 residues. Germline trimming cut 5 bases from V and 2 bases from J; bases unmatched to any gene: 8. The germline CDR1 and CDR2 sequences are SGHTA and FQGNSA. CDR3 sequence: CASSVTRGGLTDTQYF. CDR3 in DNA: TGTGCCAGCAGCGTAACGCGGGGGGGCCTCACAGATACGCAGTATTTT.

Only one count was recorded for this clonotype. V and J are TRBV19 and TRBJ2-1; TRBD2 matches at 10 bases. The V gene's germline CDR1 is LNHDA and CDR2 SQIVND (reference sequence). V gave up 2 bases and J gave up 4 bases; unmatched junction bases: 2. There are 15 residues in the CDR3. The CDR3 DNA reads TGTGCCAGTAGTATAACTAGCGGGGTGTACAATGAGCAGTTCTTC. Protein product: CASSITSGVYNEQFF.

J is TRBJ2-1 and V is TRBV7-9; 8 nucleotides agree with TRBD2. The CDR3 spans 15 residues. CDR1 and CDR2 (germline): SEHNR, FQNEAQ (reference sequence). J lost 10 bases, V lost 3 bases, and 11 bases had no gene match. The CDR3 DNA reads as TGTGCCAGCAGCTTGGTAGTTTTGCGGGGGGAAGAGCAGTTCTTC. Its translation is CASSLVVLRGEEQFF.

J is TRBJ2-2 and V is TRBV4-1; D is perhaps TRBD1 or TRBD2 (5 bases each). V shed 0 bases and J shed 2 bases, with 16 bases lying between them. This CDR3 contains 18 residues. The V gene's germline CDR1 is MGHRA and CDR2 YSYEKL. The CDR3 region has the DNA TGCGCCAGCAGCCAAGATAATTTGGGGGAGTTTAACACCGGGGAGCTGTTTTTT. This gives the protein CASSQDNLGEFNTGELFF.

The chain has TRBV28 and TRBJ1-2, with 8 positions matching TRBD1. The V and J ends lost 3 bases and 8 bases, in that order; junction bases with no gene match: 5. Per the germline V gene, CDR1 is MDHEN and CDR2 is SYDVKM. This CDR3 has 13 amino acids. The CDR3 loop reads CASSFGQGRGYTF. CDR3 DNA: TGTGCCAGCAGTTTTGGACAGGGAAGGGGCTACACCTTC.

This clonotype showed up just a few times. The V call is TRBV12-3 or TRBV12-4, the J call TRBJ2-7; D not certain. Between the trimmed V and J ends, which lost 1 base and 3 bases, there was a span of 1 base. The CDR3 totals 11 residues. Here the CDR3 DNA reads TGTGCCAGCAGTTTAGACTACGAGCAGTACTTC. This encodes CASSLDYEQYF.

This clonotype was picked up a small number of times. The chain combines TRBV6-5 with TRBJ2-2, with D tentatively TRBD2 (5 bases). CDR3 size: 14 residues. Trimming shortened V by 3 bases and J by 4 bases, and 9 bases separated the two germline ends. Looked up from germline, CDR1 is MNHEY and CDR2 is SVGAGI. In DNA, the CDR3 is TGTGCCAGCAGTTATGAGGGCCCCACCGGGGAGCTGTTTTTT. The encoded protein is CASSYEGPTGELFF.